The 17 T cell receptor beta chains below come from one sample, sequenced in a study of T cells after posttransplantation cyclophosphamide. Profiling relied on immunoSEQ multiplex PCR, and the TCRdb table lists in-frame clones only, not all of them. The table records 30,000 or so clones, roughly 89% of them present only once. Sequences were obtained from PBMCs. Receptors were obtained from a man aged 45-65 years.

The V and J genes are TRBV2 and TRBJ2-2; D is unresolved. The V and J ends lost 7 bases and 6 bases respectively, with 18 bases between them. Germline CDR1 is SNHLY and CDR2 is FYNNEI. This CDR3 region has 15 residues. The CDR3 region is CASTVKKNIPGELFF. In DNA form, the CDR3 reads TGTGCCAGCACCGTTAAAAAGAACATTCCCGGGGAGCTGTTTTTT.

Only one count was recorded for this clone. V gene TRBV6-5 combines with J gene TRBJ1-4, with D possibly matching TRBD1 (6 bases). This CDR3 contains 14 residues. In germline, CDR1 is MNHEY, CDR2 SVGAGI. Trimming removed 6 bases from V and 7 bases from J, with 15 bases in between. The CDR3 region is CASSQAGVSEKLFF. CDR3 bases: TGTGCCAGCAGCCAAGCAGGGGTATCTGAAAAACTGTTTTTT.

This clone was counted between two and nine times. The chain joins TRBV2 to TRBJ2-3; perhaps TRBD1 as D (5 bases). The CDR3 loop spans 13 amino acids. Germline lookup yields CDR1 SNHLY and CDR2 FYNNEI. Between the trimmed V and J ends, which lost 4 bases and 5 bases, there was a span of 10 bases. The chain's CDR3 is CASSGRAVDTQYF. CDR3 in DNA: TGTGCCAGCAGTGGCAGGGCAGTAGATACGCAGTATTTT. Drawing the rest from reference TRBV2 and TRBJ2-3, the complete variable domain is EPEVTQTPSHQVTQMGQEVILRCVPISNHLYFYWYRQILGQKVEFLVSFYNNEISEKSEIFDDQFSVERPDGSNFTLKIRSTKLEDSAMYFCASSGRAVDTQYFGPGTRLTVL.

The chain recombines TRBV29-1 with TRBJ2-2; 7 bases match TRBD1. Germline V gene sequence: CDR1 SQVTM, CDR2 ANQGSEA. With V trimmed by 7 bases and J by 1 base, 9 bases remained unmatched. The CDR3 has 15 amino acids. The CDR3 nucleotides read TGCAGCGCCCAGGGGGACATAGAGAACACCGGGGAGCTGTTTTTT. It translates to CSAQGDIENTGELFF.

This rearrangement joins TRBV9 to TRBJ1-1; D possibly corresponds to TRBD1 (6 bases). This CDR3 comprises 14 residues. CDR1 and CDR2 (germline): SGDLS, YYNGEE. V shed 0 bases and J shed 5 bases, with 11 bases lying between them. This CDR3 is CASSVGHRVTEAFF. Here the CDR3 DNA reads TGTGCCAGCAGCGTAGGACACAGGGTGACTGAAGCTTTCTTT.

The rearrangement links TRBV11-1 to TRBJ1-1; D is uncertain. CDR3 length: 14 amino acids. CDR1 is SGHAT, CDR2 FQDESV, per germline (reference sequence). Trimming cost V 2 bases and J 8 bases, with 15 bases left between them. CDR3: CASSLLPGDLEAFF. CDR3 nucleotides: TGTGCCAGCAGCTTACTGCCGGGAGACCTAGAAGCTTTCTTT.

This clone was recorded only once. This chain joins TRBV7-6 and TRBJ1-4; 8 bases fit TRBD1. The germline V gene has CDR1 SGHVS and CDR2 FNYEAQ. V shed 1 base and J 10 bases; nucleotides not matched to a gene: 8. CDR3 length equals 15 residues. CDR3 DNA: TGTGCCAGCAGCTTAGTTGGGACAGGCGCCGGAAAACTGTTTTTT. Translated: CASSLVGTGAGKLFF. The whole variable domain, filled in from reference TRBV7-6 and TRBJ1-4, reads GAGVSQSPRYKVTKRGQDVALRCDPISGHVSLYWYRQALGQGPEFLTYFNYEAQQDKSGLPNDRFSAERPEGSISTLTIQRTEQRDSAMYRCASSLVGTGAGKLFFGSGTQLSVL.

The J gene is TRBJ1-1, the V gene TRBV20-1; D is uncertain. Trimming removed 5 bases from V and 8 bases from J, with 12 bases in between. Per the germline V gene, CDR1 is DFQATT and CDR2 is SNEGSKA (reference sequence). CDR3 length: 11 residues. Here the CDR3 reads CSASRMEEAFF. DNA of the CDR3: TGCAGTGCTTCACGAATGGAGGAAGCTTTCTTT.

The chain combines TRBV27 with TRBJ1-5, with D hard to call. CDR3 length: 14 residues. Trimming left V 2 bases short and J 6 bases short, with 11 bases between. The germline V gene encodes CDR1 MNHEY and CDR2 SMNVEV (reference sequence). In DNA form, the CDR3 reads TGTGCCAGCAGTTTAAGAACTGGTGGTCAGCCCCAGCATTTT. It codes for CASSLRTGGQPQHF.

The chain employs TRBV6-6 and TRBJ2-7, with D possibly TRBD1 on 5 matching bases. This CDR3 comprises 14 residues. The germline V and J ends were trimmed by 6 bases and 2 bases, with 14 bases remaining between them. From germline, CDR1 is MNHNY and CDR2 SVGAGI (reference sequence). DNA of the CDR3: TGTGCCAGCAGGAATACAGGAACAGCCTACGAGCAGTACTTC. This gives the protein CASRNTGTAYEQYF.

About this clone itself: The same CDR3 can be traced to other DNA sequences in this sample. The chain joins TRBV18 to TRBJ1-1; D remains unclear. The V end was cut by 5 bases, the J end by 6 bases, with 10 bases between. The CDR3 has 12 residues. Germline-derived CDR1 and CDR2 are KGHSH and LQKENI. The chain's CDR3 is CASSERSAEAFF. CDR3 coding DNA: TGTGCCAGCTCAGAGAGGTCGGCTGAAGCTTTCTTT.

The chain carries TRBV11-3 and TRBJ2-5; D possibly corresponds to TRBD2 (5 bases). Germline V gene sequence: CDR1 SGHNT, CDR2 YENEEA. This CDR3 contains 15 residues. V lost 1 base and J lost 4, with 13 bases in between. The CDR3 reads CASSLVYGKGETQYF. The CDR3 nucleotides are TGTGCCAGCAGCTTAGTATACGGGAAGGGAGAGACCCAGTACTTC.

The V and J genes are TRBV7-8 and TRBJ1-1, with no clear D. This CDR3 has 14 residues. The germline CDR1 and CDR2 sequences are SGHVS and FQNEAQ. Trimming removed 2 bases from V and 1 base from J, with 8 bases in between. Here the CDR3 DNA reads TGTGCCAGCAGCTTATTTTCAGGGAACACTGAAGCTTTCTTT. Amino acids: CASSLFSGNTEAFF.

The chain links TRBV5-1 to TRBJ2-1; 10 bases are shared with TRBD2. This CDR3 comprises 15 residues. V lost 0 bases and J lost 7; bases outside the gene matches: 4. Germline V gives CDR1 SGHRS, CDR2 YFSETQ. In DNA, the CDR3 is TGCGCCAGCAGCTTGGAACTAGCGGGGCCTAATGAGCAGTTCTTC. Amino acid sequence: CASSLELAGPNEQFF.

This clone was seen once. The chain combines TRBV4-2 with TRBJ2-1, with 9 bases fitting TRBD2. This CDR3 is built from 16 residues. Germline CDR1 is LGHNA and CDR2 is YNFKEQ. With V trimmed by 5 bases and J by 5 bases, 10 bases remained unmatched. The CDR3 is CASSEPGLASHNEQFF. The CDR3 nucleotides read TGTGCCAGCAGCGAACCGGGACTAGCTTCCCACAATGAGCAGTTCTTC.

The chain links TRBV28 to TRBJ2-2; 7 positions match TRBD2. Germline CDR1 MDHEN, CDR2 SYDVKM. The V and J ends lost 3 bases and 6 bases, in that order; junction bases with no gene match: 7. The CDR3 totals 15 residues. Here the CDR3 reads CASSLALGRAGELFF. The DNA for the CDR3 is TGTGCCAGCAGTTTGGCCTTGGGGAGGGCCGGGGAGCTGTTTTTT.

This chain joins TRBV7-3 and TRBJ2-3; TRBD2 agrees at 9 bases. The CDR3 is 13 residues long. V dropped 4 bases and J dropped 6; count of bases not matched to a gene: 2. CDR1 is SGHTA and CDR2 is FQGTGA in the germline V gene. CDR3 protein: CASSSSGADTQYF. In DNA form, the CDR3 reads TGTGCCAGCAGCTCTAGCGGGGCCGATACGCAGTATTTT.